What follows describes a single T cell receptor (beta chain). The data are from a study of T-cell memory formation after mild COVID-19. TCRdb redid the calling of the 5' RACE reads with MiXCR, one entry per CDR3 protein. In the table there are tens of thousands of distinct CDR3 sequences, roughly 13% of which are singletons. The origin of this receptor is an adult woman who had mild COVID-19 (a few samples of this study predate the infection). Cell type and time point are not known. Sequencing was carried out using PBMCs or a T cell subset sorted from them (not recorded which).

This CDR3 is CASSQEGSIGRSPRDYEQYF. CDR3 in DNA: TGCGCCAGCAGCCAAGAGGGTTCCATCGGACGGAGCCCACGAGACTACGAGCAGTACTTC. This chain joins TRBV4-3 and TRBJ2-7; D not resolved. Germline V CDR1 and CDR2: LGHNA, YSLEER. V was cut by 0 bases and J by 3 bases, with 27 bases left in between. CDR3 length: 20 residues.